This T cell receptor beta chain was identified during a study of PD-1 blockade in classical Hodgkin lymphoma. Notes on the study in general: Before treatment, TCR diversity in newly diagnosed patients was reportedly lower than in healthy donors. Exclusion removed patients who began nivolumab under 1 year after ASCT. Similar baseline diversity was found in complete responders and newly diagnosed patients.

CDR1 is KGHSH and CDR2 is LQKENI in the germline V gene. Trimming pared 3 bases from V and 5 bases from J, leaving 10 bases between. CDR3 length equals 13 residues. In regard to this clone: As yet, its antigen is unknown.

Using immunoSEQ multiplex PCR, the repertoire was profiled, and TCRdb retains in-frame clones only, with some absent. The table includes just over 35,000 clones, approximately 69% detected once. All patients experienced relapse after autologous stem cell transplantation, and brentuximab vedotin exposure was variable. Best outcomes ranged across complete response, partial response and progressive disease. This clonotype was obtained from a human donor with classical Hodgkin lymphoma. Sequenced material: peripheral blood mononuclear cells (PBMCs), taken before the second cycle of nivolumab. The chain combines TRBV18 with TRBJ1-2; D unresolved. The CDR3 protein is CASSPSPNYGYTF. CDR3 DNA: TGTGCCAGCTCACCCAGCCCGAATTATGGCTACACCTTC.